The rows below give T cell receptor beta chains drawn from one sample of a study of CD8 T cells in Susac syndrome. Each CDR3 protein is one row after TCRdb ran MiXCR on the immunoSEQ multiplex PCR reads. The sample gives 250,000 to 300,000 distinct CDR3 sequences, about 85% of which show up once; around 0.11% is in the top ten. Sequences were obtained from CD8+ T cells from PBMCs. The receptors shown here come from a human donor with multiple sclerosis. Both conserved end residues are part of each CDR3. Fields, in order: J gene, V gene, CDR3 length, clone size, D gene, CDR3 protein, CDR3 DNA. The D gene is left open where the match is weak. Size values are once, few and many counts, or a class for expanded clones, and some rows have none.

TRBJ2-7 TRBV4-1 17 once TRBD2 CASSQGVLGTSGYEQYF TGCGCCAGCAGCCAAGGAGTGTTAGGGACTAGCGGATACGAGCAGTACTTC
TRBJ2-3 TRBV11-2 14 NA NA CASSLEVRADTQYF TGTGCCAGCAGCCTAGAGGTACGGGCAGATACGCAGTATTTT
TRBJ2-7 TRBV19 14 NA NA CASSMGLASYEQYF TGTGCCAGTAGTATGGGCCTAGCGTCCTACGAGCAGTACTTC
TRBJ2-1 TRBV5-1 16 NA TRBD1 CASSYRDRGPYNEQFF TGCGCCAGCAGCTACCGGGACAGGGGGCCCTACAATGAGCAGTTCTTC
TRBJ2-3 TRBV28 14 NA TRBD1 CASSLTGGTDTQYF TGTGCCAGCAGTTTAACAGGGGGGACAGATACGCAGTATTTT
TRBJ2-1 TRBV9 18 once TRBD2 CASSDAGTSPIPYNEQFF TGTGCCAGCAGCGATGCCGGGACTAGCCCTATACCCTACAATGAGCAGTTCTTC
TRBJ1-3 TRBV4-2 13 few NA CASRDLGGNTIYF TGTGCCAGCAGGGACCTGGGGGGAAACACCATATATTTT
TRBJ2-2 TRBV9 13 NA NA CASSVSGSGELFF TGTGCCAGCAGCGTATCGGGGTCCGGGGAGCTGTTTTTT
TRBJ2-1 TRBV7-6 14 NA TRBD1 CASSAAGGIDEQFF TGTGCCAGCAGCGCAGCAGGGGGAATCGATGAGCAGTTCTTC
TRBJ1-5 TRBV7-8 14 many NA CASSLAGFGQPQHF TGTGCCAGCAGCTTAGCAGGGTTCGGTCAGCCCCAGCATTTT
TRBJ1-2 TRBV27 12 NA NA CASHSTNYGYTF TGTGCCAGCCACAGTACTAACTATGGCTACACCTTC
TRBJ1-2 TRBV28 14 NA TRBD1 CASSQTGQNYGYTF TGTGCCAGCAGTCAGACGGGACAGAACTATGGCTACACCTTC
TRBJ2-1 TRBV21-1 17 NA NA CASSKVYSRRSYNEQFF TGTGCCAGCAGCAAAGTCTACAGCCGACGCTCCTACAATGAGCAGTTCTTC
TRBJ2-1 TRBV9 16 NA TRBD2 CASSAPLAGGDNEQFF TGTGCCAGCAGCGCACCCCTAGCGGGGGGGGACAATGAGCAGTTCTTC
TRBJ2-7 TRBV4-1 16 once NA CASSQVTGSPPYEQYF TGCGCCAGCAGCCAAGTTACAGGGTCCCCCCCCTACGAGCAGTACTTC
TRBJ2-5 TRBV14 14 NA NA CASSQDDRQETQYF TGTGCCAGCAGCCAAGATGACAGGCAAGAGACCCAGTACTTC
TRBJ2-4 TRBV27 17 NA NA CASSFSGGTSAKNIQYF TGTGCCAGCAGTTTCTCGGGTGGTACATCGGCCAAAAACATTCAGTACTTC
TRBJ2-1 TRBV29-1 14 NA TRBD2 CSVEILAGVGEQFF TGCAGCGTTGAAATACTAGCGGGAGTAGGAGAGCAGTTCTTC
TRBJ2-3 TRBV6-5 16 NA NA CASSYSAPHYTDTQYF TGTGCCAGCAGTTACAGTGCGCCACACTACACAGATACGCAGTATTTT
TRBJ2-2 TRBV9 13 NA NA CASSQDISGELFF TGTGCCAGCTCCCAGGACATATCCGGGGAGCTGTTTTTT
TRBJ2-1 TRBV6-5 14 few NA CASSYLGDRDEQFF TGTGCCAGCAGTTACCTGGGGGATCGCGATGAGCAGTTCTTC
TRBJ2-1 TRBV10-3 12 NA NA CAISELANEQFF TGTGCCATCAGTGAGCTGGCGAATGAGCAGTTCTTC
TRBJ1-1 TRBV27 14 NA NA CASSFTRMNTEAFF TGTGCCAGCAGTTTTACCAGGATGAACACTGAAGCTTTCTTT
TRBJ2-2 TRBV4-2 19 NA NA CASSQEVGDPWGNTGELFF TGTGCCAGCAGCCAAGAGGTGGGGGACCCCTGGGGGAACACCGGGGAGCTGTTTTTT
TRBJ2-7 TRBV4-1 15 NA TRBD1 CASSQTGQGTYEQYF TGCGCCAGCAGCCAGACGGGACAGGGGACCTACGAGCAGTACTTC
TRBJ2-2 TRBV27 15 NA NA CASSSSQGGTGELFF TGTGCCAGCAGTTCTTCCCAGGGAGGAACCGGGGAGCTGTTTTTT
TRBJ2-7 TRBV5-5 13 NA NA CASSLVEVLEQYF TGTGCCAGCAGCTTGGTTGAGGTTCTGGAGCAGTACTTC
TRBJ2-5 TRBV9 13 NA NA CASSGGSQETQYF TGTGCCAGCAGCGGGGGGAGCCAAGAGACCCAGTACTTC
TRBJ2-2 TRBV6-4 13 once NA CASSDRAGGELFF TGTGCCAGCAGTGACAGGGCCGGCGGGGAGCTGTTTTTT
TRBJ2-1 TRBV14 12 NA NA CASSYPYNEQFF TGTGCCAGCAGCTACCCCTATAATGAGCAGTTCTTC
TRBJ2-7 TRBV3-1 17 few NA CASSQEYRASAVYEQYF TGTGCCAGCAGCCAAGAATATCGTGCTAGCGCCGTGTACGAGCAGTACTTC
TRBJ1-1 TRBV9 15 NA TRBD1 CASSAGDRVNTEAFF TGTGCCAGCAGCGCTGGAGACAGGGTGAACACTGAAGCTTTCTTT
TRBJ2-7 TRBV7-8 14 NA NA CASSLGGAGGEQYF TGTGCCAGCAGCTTAGGGGGGGCGGGTGGCGAGCAGTACTTC
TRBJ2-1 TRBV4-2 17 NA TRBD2 CASSQGIAGGPSGEQFF TGTGCCAGCAGCCAAGGGATAGCGGGAGGGCCCTCGGGTGAGCAGTTCTTC
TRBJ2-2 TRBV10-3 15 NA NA CAIKVGPANTGELFF TGTGCCATCAAGGTCGGACCCGCGAACACCGGGGAGCTGTTTTTT
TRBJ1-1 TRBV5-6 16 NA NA CASSLLGPIVNTEAFF TGTGCCAGCAGCTTGTTGGGCCCTATCGTGAACACTGAAGCTTTCTTT
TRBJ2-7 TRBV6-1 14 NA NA CASSKGSGFHEQYF TGTGCCAGCAGTAAAGGGTCAGGGTTCCACGAGCAGTACTTC
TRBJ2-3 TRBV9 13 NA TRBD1 CASSGQGPDTQYF TGTGCCAGCAGCGGACAGGGTCCAGATACGCAGTATTTT
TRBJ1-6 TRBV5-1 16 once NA CASSFRGNSYNSPLHF TGCGCCAGCAGCTTCAGAGGGAACTCCTATAATTCACCCCTCCACTTT
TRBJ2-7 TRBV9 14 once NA CASSVGTGLYEQYF TGTGCCAGCAGCGTAGGAACAGGGTTGTACGAGCAGTACTTC
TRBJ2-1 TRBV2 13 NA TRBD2 CARDGTGGNEQFF TGTGCCAGAGACGGGACCGGGGGGAATGAGCAGTTCTTC